What follows are 19 T cell receptor beta chains derived from one specimen sequenced in a study of PD-1 blockade in classical Hodgkin lymphoma. Here immunoSEQ multiplex PCR was the method, and the copy in TCRdb shows in-frame clones only, minus some. The table shows around 12,000 clones, with about 74% occurring only once. Time point given: cycle 4 day 1 (C4D1), after less than 7 weeks of nivolumab. Patients all relapsed after autologous stem cell transplantation, and there was variation in brentuximab vedotin exposure. Magnetic negative selection of thawed PBMCs was the method by which CD4+ T cells were purified. Here the sequenced sample was CD4+ T cells from blood, taken before the fourth cycle of nivolumab. The origin of the receptors is a human donor with classical Hodgkin lymphoma.

The chain carries TRBV27 and TRBJ1-1; a possible D gene is TRBD1 (6 bases). This CDR3 region has 14 residues. Germline CDR1 and CDR2: MNHEY and SMNVEV (reference sequence). The V end lost 2 bases, the J end lost 5 bases, and 12 bases lay between the germline ends. CDR3 in DNA: TGTGCCAGCAGTTTACAGGGGTCGGGAACTGAAGCTTTCTTT. Protein: CASSLQGSGTEAFF.

The chain joins TRBV2 to TRBJ1-2, with 7 bases aligning to TRBD1. From germline, CDR1 is SNHLY and CDR2 FYNNEI. With 8 bases clipped from V and 0 bases from J, the junction kept 6 bases outside the gene matches. The CDR3 spans 14 residues. The CDR3 reads CASRRTGANYGYTF. CDR3 bases: TGTGCCAGCCGCCGGACAGGAGCTAACTATGGCTACACCTTC.

The rearrangement joins TRBV4-2 to TRBJ2-5; 9 positions agree with TRBD1. The end of the DNA aligns better with TRBJ2-7, so the J call may be wrong. This CDR3 is built from 16 residues. The germline V gene has CDR1 LGHNA and CDR2 YNFKEQ. In nucleotides, the CDR3 is TGTGCCAGCAGCCAAGTGGCCGGGACAGGGAGCTACGAGCAGTACTTC. Amino acid sequence: CASSQVAGTGSYEQYF.

The rearrangement joins TRBV6-6 to TRBJ1-4; a weak D match, TRBD1 (6 bases). The V gene's germline CDR1 is MNHNY and CDR2 SVGAGI (reference sequence). Deletions cut 6 bases from V and 5 bases from J, with 16 bases between. There are 15 residues in the CDR3. The CDR3 coding sequence is TGTGCCAGCAGCTACCGGGGGCTTGACAATGAAAAACTGTTTTTT. This sequence encodes CASSYRGLDNEKLFF.

The J gene is TRBJ1-2, the V gene TRBV19; possibly TRBD1 for D (5 bases). The ends were cut back, 4 bases at V and 3 bases at J, with 12 bases in the middle. This CDR3 contains 14 residues. Per germline, CDR1 LNHDA and CDR2 SQIVND (reference sequence). Written as DNA, the CDR3 is TGTGCCAGTAGTACCCCGGGGGTTGACTATGGCTACACCTTC. This sequence encodes CASSTPGVDYGYTF.

The chain has TRBV28 and TRBJ1-2, with 8 bases lining up with TRBD1. The CDR3 is 14 amino acids. Germline assignment: CDR1 MDHEN and CDR2 SYDVKM. V lost 3 bases to trimming and J lost 8 bases; unmatched junction nucleotides: 8. CDR3 sequence reads: CASSLGQVLSGYTF. The CDR3 DNA is TGTGCCAGCAGTTTGGGACAGGTGCTTTCGGGCTACACCTTC.

This clone is a singleton in its sample. The chain links TRBV28 to TRBJ2-2, with D tentatively TRBD1 or TRBD2 (6 bases each). Trimming removed 2 bases from V and 6 bases from J, with 13 bases in between. The CDR3 is 15 amino acids. Germline V CDR1 and CDR2: MDHEN, SYDVKM. For the CDR3, the DNA is TGTGCCAGCAGTTTACTCAGGGGAGGCCCCGGGGAGCTGTTTTTT. Protein: CASSLLRGGPGELFF.

J is TRBJ2-5 and V is TRBV7-3; the D call may be TRBD1 or TRBD2 (6 bases each). This CDR3 comprises 15 residues. Germline loops: CDR1 SGHTA, CDR2 FQGTGA. Deletions cut 2 bases from V and 4 bases from J, with 14 bases between. The DNA for the CDR3 is TGTGCCAGCAGCTTAGGGTTAGGGGGGACAGAGACCCAGTACTTC. Protein sequence: CASSLGLGGTETQYF.

The chain employs TRBV28 and TRBJ1-2; the match to TRBD1 covers 8 bases. After removal of 4 bases from V and 8 bases from J, the junction contained 21 bases not matched to a gene. This CDR3 has 18 residues. Germline CDR1 MDHEN, CDR2 SYDVKM. CDR3 amino acids: CASSYPGQAFLRGSGYTF. The CDR3 coding sequence is TGTGCCAGCAGTTACCCGGGACAGGCTTTTTTGAGGGGTTCAGGCTACACCTTC.

V usage is TRBV19 and J usage is TRBJ1-3; TRBD1 might be the D (5 bases). The CDR3 consists of 16 residues. V lost 0 bases to trimming and J lost 2 bases, with 11 bases between them. In germline, CDR1 is LNHDA, CDR2 SQIVND (reference sequence). For the CDR3, the DNA is TGTGCCAGTAGTATAGACCGAGACAGTCCTGGAAACACCATATATTTT. Translation gives CASSIDRDSPGNTIYF.

The chain uses TRBV7-8 and TRBJ2-1; TRBD2 matches 9 bases. V gave up 5 bases and J gave up 7 bases; unmatched junction bases: 9. The CDR3 extends over 15 amino acids. Germline V lookup: CDR1 SGHVS, CDR2 FQNEAQ. In DNA form, the CDR3 reads TGTGCCAGCAGCCTTAGAGTGACTAGCGGAAATGAGCAGTTCTTC. Translated: CASSLRVTSGNEQFF. The variable domain in full, completed from reference TRBV7-8 and TRBJ2-1, reads GAGVSQSPRYKVAKRGQDVALRCDPISGHVSLFWYQQALGQGPEFLTYFQNEAQLDKSGLPSDRFFAERPEGSVSTLKIQRTQQEDSAVYLCASSLRVTSGNEQFFGPGTRLTVL.

V and J are TRBV28 and TRBJ1-3; 11 nucleotides align to TRBD1. The CDR3 has 15 residues. Per germline, CDR1 MDHEN and CDR2 SYDVKM. Trimming cost V 4 bases and J 6 bases; bases outside gene matches: 5. The CDR3 region is CASSSWTGGSNTIYF. CDR3 DNA sequence: TGTGCCAGCAGTTCCTGGACAGGGGGCTCAAACACCATATATTTT.

V gene TRBV11-3 combines with J gene TRBJ2-7; 8 positions agree with TRBD2. In germline, CDR1 is SGHNT, CDR2 YENEEA. The CDR3 has 15 amino acids. V shed 2 bases and J 7 bases; nucleotides not matched to a gene: 10. This chain's CDR3 is CASSLWRSGSGEQYF. The CDR3 coding sequence is TGTGCCAGCAGCTTATGGCGCAGCGGGAGTGGGGAGCAGTACTTC.

The chain couples TRBV7-2 to TRBJ1-2; TRBD1 matches 7 bases. With V trimmed by 5 bases and J by 14 bases, 11 bases remained unmatched. There are 12 residues in the CDR3. Germline assignment: CDR1 SGHTA and CDR2 FQGNSA. CDR3 region: CASSGTAPFSTF. The CDR3 bases are TGTGCCAGCAGCGGGACAGCTCCCTTCAGTACCTTC. Combining the CDR3 with reference TRBV7-2 and TRBJ1-2 gives the whole variable domain GAGVSQSPSNKVTEKGKDVELRCDPISGHTALYWYRQSLGQGLEFLIYFQGNSAPDKSGLPSDRFSAERTGGSVSTLTIQRTQQEDSAVYLCASSGTAPFSTFGSGTRLTVV.

This chain joins TRBV4-1 and TRBJ2-2; D is uncertain. This CDR3 is 16 amino acids long. V dropped 1 base and J dropped 4 bases, with 13 bases sitting between them. Germline CDR1 MGHRA, CDR2 YSYEKL. CDR3 protein: CASSQGGIGGTGELFF. The CDR3 bases are TGCGCCAGCAGCCAAGGAGGAATCGGCGGCACCGGGGAGCTGTTTTTT.

This chain connects TRBV15 to TRBJ2-6; TRBD1 matches at 7 bases. V gave up 6 bases and J gave up 2 bases; unmatched junction bases: 4. In germline, CDR1 is LNHNV, CDR2 YYDKDF (reference sequence). The CDR3 spans 15 residues. CDR3 bases: TGTGCCACCAGTGGTCAGGGGGCTGGGGCCAACGTCCTGACTTTC. Its protein is CATSGQGAGANVLTF.

This chain links TRBV5-1 with TRBJ2-3; 10 bases match TRBD2. The CDR3 contains 16 residues. V shed 2 bases and J 5 bases; nucleotides not matched to a gene: 8. CDR1 and CDR2 from the germline V gene are SGHRS and YFSETQ. In DNA, the CDR3 is TGCGCCAGCAGCTTCTCCCCGGGACTAGCGAAAGATACGCAGTATTTT. Protein product: CASSFSPGLAKDTQYF. The full variable domain, in which reference TRBV5-1 and TRBJ2-3 provide the parts outside the CDR3, is KAGVTQTPRYLIKTRGQQVTLSCSPISGHRSVSWYQQTPGQGLQFLFEYFSETQRNKGNFPGRFSGRQFSNSRSEMNVSTLELGDSALYLCASSFSPGLAKDTQYFGPGTRLTVL.

In its sample, this clone was seen a few times. V is TRBV14 and J is TRBJ2-7, with no clear D. Germline V gives CDR1 SGHDN, CDR2 FVKESK. V gave up 5 bases and J gave up 0 bases, with 11 bases separating them. The CDR3 spans 14 residues. The CDR3 DNA sequence: TGTGCCAGCAGCGAAAGAGGCATCTCCTACGAGCAGTACTTC. Its translation is CASSERGISYEQYF.

The chain uses TRBV14 and TRBJ1-4; D unresolved. V was pared by 5 bases and J by 4 bases, with 17 bases between. The CDR3 has 16 amino acids. Per germline, CDR1 SGHDN and CDR2 FVKESK. CDR3 nucleotide sequence: TGTGCCAGCAGCGCCCGAAATTCGCCCCGTAATGAAAAACTGTTTTTT. Amino acids: CASSARNSPRNEKLFF. Combining the CDR3 with reference TRBV14 and TRBJ1-4 gives the whole variable domain EAGVTQFPSHSVIEKGQTVTLRCDPISGHDNLYWYRRVMGKEIKFLLHFVKESKQDESGMPNNRFLAERTGGTYSTLKVQPAELEDSGVYFCASSARNSPRNEKLFFGSGTQLSVL.